This TCR beta chain was captured in a study of T cells in Graves' hyperthyroidism and ophthalmopathy. Study outcomes and limitations: Classification by a 13 V-J model distinguished ophthalmopathy from stable hyperthyroidism.

The source material, RNA transcripts, was used to amplify TCR beta CDR3 regions. The HTBI set primed first-round TCR CDR3 RT-PCR. One entry per CDR3 protein results from TCRdb running MiXCR on the multiplex PCR reads. Of 650,000 to 700,000 distinct CDR3 sequences detected, roughly 17% appear once; the ten largest clones hold 15% to 17%. This clonotype was counted a few times. Its matching antigen is unknown. The CDR3 totals 14 residues. V lost 0 bases and J lost 5; bases outside the gene matches: 5. CDR1 is SGHKS, CDR2 YYEKEE, per germline (reference sequence). No progression to ophthalmopathy during 18 months of follow-up defined stable disease. On the basis of clinical symptoms, serum thyroxine and TRAb, thyroid ultrasound and orbital computed tomography, diagnoses were made. The source of the PBMCs was more than 9.5 ml of fresh peripheral blood.

Input material: blood. The V gene is TRBV5-5, the J gene TRBJ2-7; TRBD1 matches at 7 bases. The origin of this receptor is a man aged 50 to 59 with Graves' hyperthyroidism. DNA for the CDR3: TGTGCCAGCAGCTTGGCAGCAGGGGGACACGAGCAGTACTTC. Translated, it gives CASSLAAGGHEQYF.